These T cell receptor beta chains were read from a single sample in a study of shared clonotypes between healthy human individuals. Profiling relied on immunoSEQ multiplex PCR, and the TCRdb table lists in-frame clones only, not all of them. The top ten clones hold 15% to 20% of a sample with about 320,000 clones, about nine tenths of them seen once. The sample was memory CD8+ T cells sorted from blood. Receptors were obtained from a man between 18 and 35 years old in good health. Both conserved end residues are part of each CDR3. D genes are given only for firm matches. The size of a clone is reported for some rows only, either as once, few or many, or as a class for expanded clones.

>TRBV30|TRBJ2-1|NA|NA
CASRVFANEQFF
TGTGCCAGCAGGGTTTTCGCCAATGAGCAGTTCTTC
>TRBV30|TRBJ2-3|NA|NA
CAWSASGRRDTQYF
TGTGCCTGGAGTGCGTCGGGACGCCGGGATACGCAGTATTTT
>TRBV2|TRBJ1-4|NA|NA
CASSEATGTTNEKLFF
TGTGCCAGCAGTGAAGCAACAGGGACAACTAATGAAAAACTGTTTTTT
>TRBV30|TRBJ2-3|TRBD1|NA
CAWSVHRGYVLFTDTQYF
TGTGCCTGGAGTGTACACAGGGGGTACGTTTTATTCACAGATACGCAGTATTTT
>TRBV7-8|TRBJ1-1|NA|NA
CASEGWMSEAFF
TGTGCCAGCGAAGGGTGGATGAGTGAAGCTTTCTTT
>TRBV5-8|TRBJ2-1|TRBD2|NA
CASSLLAGGPNEQFF
TGTGCCAGCAGCTTACTAGCGGGGGGACCCAATGAGCAGTTCTTC
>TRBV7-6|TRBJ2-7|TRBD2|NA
CASSPGTSGGVAYEQYF
TGTGCCAGCAGCCCTGGGACTAGCGGGGGGGTGGCCTACGAGCAGTACTTC
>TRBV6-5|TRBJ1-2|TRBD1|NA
CASSYPGGSGYTF
TGTGCCAGCAGTTACCCAGGGGGCTCGGGCTACACCTTC
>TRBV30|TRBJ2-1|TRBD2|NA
CAWSIAGGPYNEQFF
TGTGCCTGGAGTATAGCGGGAGGGCCCTACAATGAGCAGTTCTTC
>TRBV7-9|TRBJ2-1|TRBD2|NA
CASRAEITGTSVIYNEQFF
TGTGCCAGCAGGGCCGAAATAACCGGGACTAGCGTGATTTACAATGAGCAGTTCTTC
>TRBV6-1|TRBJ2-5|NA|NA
CASSEAGETQYF
TGTGCCAGCAGTGAGGCGGGAGAGACCCAGTACTTC
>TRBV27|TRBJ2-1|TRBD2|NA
CASTLQAGGYFNEQFF
TGTGCCAGCACCCTCCAAGCGGGGGGGTACTTCAATGAGCAGTTCTTC
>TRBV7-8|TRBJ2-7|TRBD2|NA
CASSSHMTSALYEQYF
TGTGCCAGCAGCTCCCACATGACTAGCGCGCTCTACGAGCAGTACTTC
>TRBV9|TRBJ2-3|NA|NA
CATQPHSGTKGDTQYF
TGTGCCACCCAGCCGCATAGCGGAACTAAGGGAGATACGCAGTATTTT
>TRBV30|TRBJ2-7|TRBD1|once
CAWSWTGSSYEQYF
TGTGCCTGGAGCTGGACAGGGAGTTCCTACGAGCAGTACTTC
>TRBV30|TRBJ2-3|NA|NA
CAWTQYSTDTQYF
TGTGCCTGGACCCAATATAGCACAGATACGCAGTATTTT
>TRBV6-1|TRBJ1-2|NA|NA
CASSPTLTGNYGYTF
TGTGCCAGCAGTCCAACACTCACAGGGAACTATGGCTACACCTTC
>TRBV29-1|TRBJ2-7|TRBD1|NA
CSVEVNRGYEQYF
TGCAGCGTTGAGGTAAACAGGGGCTACGAGCAGTACTTC
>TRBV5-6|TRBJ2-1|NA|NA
CASSLAPYNEQFF
TGTGCCAGCAGCTTGGCACCGTACAATGAGCAGTTCTTC
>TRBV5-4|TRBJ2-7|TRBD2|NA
CASSLVGGSRYEQYF
TGTGCCAGCAGCCTGGTAGGCGGGAGTCGGTACGAGCAGTACTTC
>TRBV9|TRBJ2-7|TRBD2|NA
CASSVGPSGSHEQYF
TGTGCCAGCAGCGTAGGTCCTAGCGGGAGTCACGAGCAGTACTTC
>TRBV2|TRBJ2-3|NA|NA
CASRGESTDTQYF
TGTGCCAGCAGGGGGGAAAGCACAGATACGCAGTATTTT
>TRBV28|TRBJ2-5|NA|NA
CASSPRLWWETQYF
TGTGCCAGCAGTCCGAGGCTTTGGTGGGAGACCCAGTACTTC
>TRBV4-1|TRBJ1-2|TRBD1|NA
CASSQPGRGRGYTF
TGCGCCAGCAGCCAACCCGGCAGGGGGCGCGGCTACACCTTC
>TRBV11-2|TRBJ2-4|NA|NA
CASSPPSQFQYF
TGTGCCAGCAGTCCCCCGAGCCAGTTTCAGTACTTC
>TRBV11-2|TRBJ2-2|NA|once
CASITGTYTGELFF
TGTGCCAGCATCACCGGGACCTACACCGGGGAGCTGTTTTTT
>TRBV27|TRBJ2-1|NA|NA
CASSYLGGNEQFF
TGTGCCAGCAGCTATCTAGGGGGGAATGAGCAGTTCTTC
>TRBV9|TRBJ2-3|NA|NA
CASSVEGVGFSTDTQYF
TGTGCCAGCAGCGTAGAGGGCGTTGGATTTAGCACAGATACGCAGTATTTT
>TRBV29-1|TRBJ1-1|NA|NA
CSVFGDKNTEAFF
TGCAGCGTCTTCGGGGATAAGAACACTGAAGCTTTCTTT
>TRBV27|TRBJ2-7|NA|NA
CASSPRPQGFDEQYF
TGTGCCAGCAGTCCCCGTCCCCAGGGGTTCGACGAGCAGTACTTC
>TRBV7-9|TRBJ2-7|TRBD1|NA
CASSLLIQGANEQYF
TGTGCCAGCAGCTTATTGATCCAGGGGGCTAACGAGCAGTACTTC
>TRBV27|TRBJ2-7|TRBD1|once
CASSGTGDPYEQYF
TGTGCCAGTTCCGGGACAGGGGACCCCTACGAGCAGTACTTC
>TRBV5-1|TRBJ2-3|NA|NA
CASSPWIILQGPDTQYF
TGCGCCAGCAGCCCGTGGATCATCCTACAGGGTCCAGATACGCAGTATTTT
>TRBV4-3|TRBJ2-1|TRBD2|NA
CASSHFPSGSTNEQFF
TGCGCCAGCAGCCACTTCCCCAGCGGGAGTACCAATGAGCAGTTCTTC
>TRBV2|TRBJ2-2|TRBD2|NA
CASSHQGGDNTGELFF
TGTGCCAGCAGTCACCAGGGAGGGGATAACACCGGGGAGCTGTTTTTT
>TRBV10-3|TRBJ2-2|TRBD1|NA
CAIRQGTTTGELFF
TGTGCCATTAGACAGGGGACGACCACCGGGGAGCTGTTTTTT
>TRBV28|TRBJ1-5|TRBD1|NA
CASSSTGEVHQPQHF
TGTGCCAGCAGTTCTACAGGGGAGGTTCATCAGCCCCAGCATTTT
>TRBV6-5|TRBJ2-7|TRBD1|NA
CASRYKARQGVRQYF
TGTGCCAGCAGATACAAAGCCAGACAGGGAGTAAGGCAGTACTTC
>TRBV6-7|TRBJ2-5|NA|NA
CASSTRRVETQYF
TGTGCCAGCAGTACCCGAAGGGTAGAGACCCAGTACTTC
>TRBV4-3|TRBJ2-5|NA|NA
CASSQESGPPQETQYF
TGCGCCAGCAGCCAAGAATCGGGACCCCCACAAGAGACCCAGTACTTC
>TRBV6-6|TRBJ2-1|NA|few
CASSYSGIDEQFF
TGTGCCAGCAGTTACTCGGGGATCGATGAGCAGTTCTTC
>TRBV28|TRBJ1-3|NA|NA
CASREQLNSGNTIYF
TGTGCCAGCAGAGAACAGCTTAACTCTGGAAACACCATATATTTT
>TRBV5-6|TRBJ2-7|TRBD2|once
CASSLMKGGYEQYF
TGTGCCAGCAGCTTGATGAAGGGAGGGTACGAGCAGTACTTC
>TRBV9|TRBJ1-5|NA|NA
CASSGSGEYQPQHF
TGTGCCAGCAGCGGTTCAGGGGAATATCAGCCCCAGCATTTT
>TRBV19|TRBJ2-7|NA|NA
CASSMATVYEQYF
TGTGCCAGTAGTATGGCGACAGTCTACGAGCAGTACTTC
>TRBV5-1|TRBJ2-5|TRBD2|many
CASSSGLAGDPYQETQYF
TGCGCCAGCAGCTCCGGACTAGCGGGAGATCCGTACCAAGAGACCCAGTACTTC